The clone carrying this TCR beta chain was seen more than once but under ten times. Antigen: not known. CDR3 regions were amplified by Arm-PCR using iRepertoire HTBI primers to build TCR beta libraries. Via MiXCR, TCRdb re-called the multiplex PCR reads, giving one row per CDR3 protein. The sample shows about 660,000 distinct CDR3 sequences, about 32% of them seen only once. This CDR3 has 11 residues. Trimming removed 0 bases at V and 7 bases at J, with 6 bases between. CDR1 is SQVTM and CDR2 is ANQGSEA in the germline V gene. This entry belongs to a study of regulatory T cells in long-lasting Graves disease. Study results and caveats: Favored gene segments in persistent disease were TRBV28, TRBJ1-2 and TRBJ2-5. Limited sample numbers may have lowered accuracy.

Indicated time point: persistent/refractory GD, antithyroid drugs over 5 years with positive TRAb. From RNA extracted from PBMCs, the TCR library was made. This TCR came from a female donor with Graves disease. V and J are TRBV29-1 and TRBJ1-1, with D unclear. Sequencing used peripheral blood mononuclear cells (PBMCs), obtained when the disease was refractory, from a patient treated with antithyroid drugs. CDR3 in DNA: TGCAGCGTTGAAGAAGCGGTTGAAGCTTTCTTT. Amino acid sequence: CSVEEAVEAFF.